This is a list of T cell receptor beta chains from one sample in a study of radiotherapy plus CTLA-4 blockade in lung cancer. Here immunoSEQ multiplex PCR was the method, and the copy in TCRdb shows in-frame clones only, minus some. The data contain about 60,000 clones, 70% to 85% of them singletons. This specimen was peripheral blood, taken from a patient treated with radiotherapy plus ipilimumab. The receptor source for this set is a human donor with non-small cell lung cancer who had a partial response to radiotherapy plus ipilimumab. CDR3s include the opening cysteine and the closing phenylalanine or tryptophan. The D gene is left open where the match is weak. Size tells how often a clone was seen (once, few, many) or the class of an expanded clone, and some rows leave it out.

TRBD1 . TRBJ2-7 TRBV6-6 CASSYEGQGPYEQYF TGTGCCAGCAGTTACGAGGGACAGGGGCCCTACGAGCAGTACTTC
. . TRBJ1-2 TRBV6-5 CASSLTVTADYGYTF TGTGCCAGCAGTTTAACCGTGACAGCAGACTATGGCTACACCTTC
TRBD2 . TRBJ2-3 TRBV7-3 CASSVSGGTDTQYF TGTGCCAGCAGCGTTAGCGGGGGCACAGATACGCAGTATTTT
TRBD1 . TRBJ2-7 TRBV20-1 CSALRGLEQYF TGCAGTGCCCTCAGGGGGCTGGAGCAGTACTTC
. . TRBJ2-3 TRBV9 CASSALSGSTDTQYF TGTGCCAGCAGCGCCCTTAGCGGAAGCACAGATACGCAGTATTTT
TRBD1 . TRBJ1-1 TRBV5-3 CARSVGQDEQSEAFF TGTGCCAGAAGCGTGGGACAGGACGAACAATCTGAAGCTTTCTTT
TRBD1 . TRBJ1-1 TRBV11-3 CASSPDRDTEAFF TGTGCCAGCAGCCCCGACAGGGACACTGAAGCTTTCTTT
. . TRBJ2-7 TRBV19 CASSSGQSSYEQYF TGTGCCAGTAGTAGTGGACAGAGCTCCTACGAGCAGTACTTC
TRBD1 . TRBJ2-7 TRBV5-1 CASSFGQVDYEQYF TGCGCCAGCAGCTTTGGACAGGTGGACTACGAGCAGTACTTC
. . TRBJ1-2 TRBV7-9 CASSLGDKYGYTF TGTGCCAGCAGCTTAGGGGACAAGTATGGCTACACCTTC
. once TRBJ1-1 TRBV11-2 CASSPGLNTEAFF TGTGCCAGCAGCCCGGGGTTGAACACTGAAGCTTTCTTT
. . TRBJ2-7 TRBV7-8 CASSLDRNSYEQYF TGTGCCAGCAGCTTAGACAGAAACTCCTACGAGCAGTACTTC